This entry lists 29 T cell receptor beta chains sequenced from one sample in a study of follicular helper T cells after annual influenza vaccination. Assay used: immunoSEQ multiplex PCR; TCRdb lists only in-frame clones, some missing. Among 2,000 to 2,500 clones listed, about 80% were seen once. Specified time point: 2015-2016 season, 7 days after influenza vaccination. This sample comprised CXCR5+ CD38- circulating T follicular helper cells from blood, obtained 7 days after influenza vaccination. As for subset: circulating Tfh, non-naive CD4+CXCR5+PD-1+ (ICOS+CD38+ or ICOS-CD38-). Receptor source: an adult who received the influenza vaccine.

The chain recombines TRBV18 with TRBJ1-1; D is unclear. The CDR3 sequence is 14 residues long. Germline CDR1 and CDR2: KGHSH and LQKENI. Trimming pared 0 bases from V and 2 bases from J, leaving 7 bases between. The CDR3 spells CASSPPGDNTEAFF. CDR3 DNA: TGTGCCAGCTCACCACCAGGCGATAACACTGAAGCTTTCTTT.

The chain has TRBV6-1 and TRBJ2-7; maybe TRBD2 (6 bases). The germline gives CDR1 MNHNS, CDR2 SASEGT. The V gene lost 0 bases and the J gene lost 1 base, with 13 bases spanning the gap. CDR3 length: 16 residues. CDR3 in amino acids: CASSEAPYGTSYEQYF. The CDR3 coding sequence is TGTGCCAGCAGTGAAGCGCCCTACGGGACTTCCTACGAGCAGTACTTC.

The chain combines TRBV2 with TRBJ2-4, with D perhaps TRBD1 (6 bases). The CDR3 spans 13 residues. Trimming removed 5 bases from V and 4 bases from J, with 9 bases in between. Germline V gene data show CDR1 as SNHLY and CDR2 as FYNNEI. Written as DNA, the CDR3 is TGTGCCAGCAGTAAGGACAGTAAAAACATTCAGTACTTC. Translated, it gives CASSKDSKNIQYF.

This clone was recorded once. The genes are TRBV5-1 and TRBJ2-3; tentative D call: TRBD1 (5 bases). This CDR3 region has 16 residues. Trimming took off 1 base at V and 1 base at J, with 13 bases between the two ends. Germline V lookup: CDR1 SGHRS, CDR2 YFSETQ. The CDR3 is CASSLRQGARTDTQYF. For the CDR3, the DNA is TGCGCCAGCAGCTTGAGGCAGGGTGCTCGCACAGATACGCAGTATTTT.

V gene TRBV14 combines with J gene TRBJ1-1, with a weak D call TRBD1 (6 bases). Trimming left V 1 base short and J 11 bases short, with 17 bases between. The CDR3 is 14 amino acids. Germline V gene data show CDR1 as SGHDN and CDR2 as FVKESK. The CDR3 DNA reads as TGTGCCAGCAGCCAAGCGGTAGGGGGGGCTCCGGCTTTCTTT. Translated, it gives CASSQAVGGAPAFF.

The chain joins TRBV9 to TRBJ2-3, with D unresolved. This CDR3 is built from 15 residues. In germline, CDR1 is SGDLS, CDR2 YYNGEE. V gave up 1 base and J gave up 2 bases, with 11 bases separating them. CDR3 sequence reads: CASSVTETYTDTQYF. DNA of the CDR3: TGTGCCAGCAGCGTAACCGAGACCTACACAGATACGCAGTATTTT.

The gene calls are TRBV2 and TRBJ2-7; D gene unclear. CDR3 length equals 13 residues. Looked up from germline, CDR1 is SNHLY and CDR2 is FYNNEI. V lost 2 bases and J lost 6, with 11 bases in between. The CDR3 region has the DNA TGTGCCAGCAGTGAACAGGCCGAATTCGAGCAGTACTTC. Amino acid sequence: CASSEQAEFEQYF.

This clone was seen only once. The chain carries TRBV9 and TRBJ1-3; TRBD1 is a possible D gene (6 bases). The CDR3 has 16 residues. Germline lookup yields CDR1 SGDLS and CDR2 YYNGEE. V lost 4 bases and J 0 bases, leaving 14 bases between the germline ends. In nucleotides, the CDR3 is TGTGCCAGCAGCTCCCAGCAGGGGCTCTCTGGAAACACCATATATTTT. Translating gives CASSSQQGLSGNTIYF. Complete variable domain (other parts from reference TRBV9 and TRBJ1-3): DSGVTQTPKHLITATGQRVTLRCSPRSGDLSVYWYQQSLDQGLQFLIQYYNGEERAKGNILERFSAQQFPDLHSELNLSSLELGDSALYFCASSSQQGLSGNTIYFGEGSWLTVV.

The chain is built from TRBV28 and TRBJ1-5; maybe TRBD1 (6 bases). CDR1 is MDHEN and CDR2 is SYDVKM in the germline V gene. V lost 7 bases and J 4 bases, leaving 20 bases between the germline ends. The CDR3 has 16 residues. CDR3 sequence reads: CASIRGGARGNQPQHF. In nucleotides, the CDR3 is TGTGCCAGCATAAGAGGAGGTGCCAGGGGAAATCAGCCCCAGCATTTT.

This clone was counted a few times. The junction differs from germline at one of its ends, possibly a read error. V is TRBV6-1 and J is TRBJ2-1; 11 nucleotides align to TRBD2. Germline CDR1 reads MNHNS; CDR2 reads SASEGT. The CDR3 contains 15 residues. The CDR3 DNA sequence: TGTGCCAGCAGGTTGACTAGCGGGGCTTTAAGCCCAGCGGTCTTC. This codes for CASRLTSGALSPAVF.

CDR3 nucleotides: TGTGCCAGCACCCGGACTTTTTCAACCACAGATACGCAGTATTTT. As protein: CASTRTFSTTDTQYF. The chain has TRBV2 and TRBJ2-3; TRBD2 is a possible D gene (5 bases). Germline CDR1 is SNHLY and CDR2 is FYNNEI. This CDR3 has 15 amino acids. Trimming pared 7 bases from V and 2 bases from J, leaving 16 bases between.

V is TRBV5-1 and J is TRBJ2-3; D might be TRBD1 (5 bases). This CDR3 has 16 residues. V was clipped by 0 bases and J by 8 bases, with 19 bases between them. Germline V gene lookup returns CDR1 SGHRS and CDR2 YFSETQ. The DNA for the CDR3 is TGCGCCAGCAGCTTGGAATCTCTGCCAGGGTGGGCTACGCAGTATTTT. Its translation: CASSLESLPGWATQYF.

This sequence joins TRBV18 and TRBJ1-1, with 7 bases matching TRBD1. The CDR3 extends over 16 amino acids. Germline V gene data show CDR1 as KGHSH and CDR2 as LQKENI. V lost 1 base to trimming and J lost 1 base; unmatched junction nucleotides: 6. The CDR3 nucleotides read TGTGCCAGCTCACCACTCCCCGGGACAGCGAACACTGAAGCTTTCTTT. Translating gives CASSPLPGTANTEAFF.

The chain links TRBV19 to TRBJ1-5; 7 bases are shared with TRBD1. The V gene's germline CDR1 is LNHDA and CDR2 SQIVND (reference sequence). With V trimmed by 3 bases and J by 7 bases, 6 bases remained unmatched. There are 14 residues in the CDR3. DNA for the CDR3: TGTGCCAGTAGTATTACAGGGGACGGGCAGCCCCAGCATTTT. This translates into CASSITGDGQPQHF.

This chain links TRBV7-6 with TRBJ2-5; no reliable D call. Germline V gene sequence: CDR1 SGHVS, CDR2 FNYEAQ. The CDR3 consists of 16 residues. The V end lost 1 base, the J end lost 1 base, and 13 bases lay between the germline ends. The CDR3 region is CASSLEPWSSQETQYF. The CDR3 nucleotides are TGTGCCAGCAGCTTAGAGCCTTGGTCTAGCCAAGAGACCCAGTACTTC.

J is TRBJ1-5 and V is TRBV25-1; D gene uncertain. The germline V gene encodes CDR1 MGHDK and CDR2 SYGVNS. Trimming took 3 bases from V and 0 from J, leaving 9 bases between them. The CDR3 has 15 residues. CDR3 in DNA: TGTGCCAGCAGTGATGGAGCCTATAGCAATCAGCCCCAGCATTTT. This sequence encodes CASSDGAYSNQPQHF. The variable domain in full, completed from reference TRBV25-1 and TRBJ1-5, reads EADIYQTPRYLVIGTGKKITLECSQTMGHDKMYWYQQDPGMELHLIHYSYGVNSTEKGDLSSESTVSRIRTEHFPLTLESARPSHTSQYLCASSDGAYSNQPQHFGDGTRLSIL.

V is TRBV21-1 and J is TRBJ2-5; TRBD1, the D gene given by the table, was not confirmed from the DNA. TRBV21-1 is a listed pseudogene. The CDR3 totals 16 residues. CDR3 nucleotide sequence: TGTGCCAGCAGCCCCGCAGGGGACAGTATGAGAGAGACCCAGTACTTC. Amino acids: CASSPAGDSMRETQYF.

This clone was observed once. The chain links TRBV6-1 to TRBJ2-6, with D uncertain. Germline values: CDR1 MNHNS, CDR2 SASEGT. The CDR3 has 16 amino acids. Trimming took off 1 base at V and 2 bases at J, with 9 bases between the two ends. The CDR3 DNA follows: TGTGCCAGCAGTGAAGGAAGGGTGGCTGGGGCCAACGTCCTGACTTTC. Protein: CASSEGRVAGANVLTF.

The V gene is TRBV28, the J gene TRBJ1-4, with 7 bases matching TRBD1. V gave up 8 bases and J gave up 12 bases; unmatched junction bases: 12. Germline CDR1 MDHEN, CDR2 SYDVKM. The CDR3 length is 13 residues. The CDR3 nucleotides are TGTGCCAGCCGACGACAGGGATATAGGGAACTGTTTTTT. This codes for CASRRQGYRELFF.

This rearrangement joins TRBV18 to TRBJ1-4, with D perhaps matching TRBD1 (5 bases). Germline V lookup: CDR1 KGHSH, CDR2 LQKENI. This CDR3 comprises 17 residues. Trimming left V 2 bases short and J 6 bases short, with 19 bases between. The CDR3 loop reads CASSPVAGWDSYEKLFF. Written as DNA, the CDR3 is TGTGCCAGCTCACCAGTTGCAGGGTGGGACTCCTATGAAAAACTGTTTTTT.

J is TRBJ2-1 and V is TRBV28, with TRBD1 matching 11 bases. The V segment lost 6 bases and the J segment 6 bases; nucleotides outside the gene matches: 10. Germline V CDR1 and CDR2: MDHEN, SYDVKM. This CDR3 is 16 amino acids long. CDR3 sequence: CASSPAGTGGINEQFF. The CDR3 region has the DNA TGTGCCAGCAGCCCGGCCGGGACAGGGGGAATCAATGAGCAGTTCTTC.

The table lists this clone with a count of one. The chain employs TRBV30 and TRBJ1-1; 7 nucleotides line up with TRBD1. V lost 4 bases and J lost 0; bases outside the gene matches: 2. The CDR3 is 13 residues long. Germline V gene sequence: CDR1 GTSNPN, CDR2 SVGIG (reference sequence). As DNA, the CDR3 is TGTGCCTGGACGGGACAGATGAACACTGAAGCTTTCTTT. Its translation: CAWTGQMNTEAFF.

This chain connects TRBV7-2 to TRBJ2-3; D could derive from TRBD1 or TRBD2 (5 bases each). Germline CDR1 reads SGHTA; CDR2 reads FQGNSA. CDR3 length equals 15 residues. Trimming took 4 bases from V and 0 from J, leaving 11 bases between them. Here the CDR3 reads CASSSWDGSTDTQYF. The DNA of the CDR3 is TGTGCCAGCAGCTCCTGGGACGGTAGCACAGATACGCAGTATTTT.

V is TRBV7-9 and J is TRBJ1-5; 9 bases fit TRBD1. After removal of 5 bases from V and 4 bases from J, the junction contained 3 bases not matched to a gene. The CDR3 runs 14 residues. CDR1 and CDR2 (germline): SEHNR, FQNEAQ (reference sequence). This CDR3 reads CASSQGTGNQPQHF. In DNA form, the CDR3 reads TGTGCCAGCAGCCAAGGGACAGGGAATCAGCCCCAGCATTTT.

This sequence joins TRBV5-1 and TRBJ2-3; 7 positions match TRBD1. Looked up from germline, CDR1 is SGHRS and CDR2 is YFSETQ. The CDR3 covers 16 residues. V gave up 4 bases and J gave up 0 bases; unmatched junction bases: 8. CDR3 coding DNA: TGCGCCAGCAGCCCACGGACAGGAGCTAGCACAGATACGCAGTATTTT. This gives the protein CASSPRTGASTDTQYF.

The V call is TRBV11-2, the J call TRBJ2-1; 7 bases are shared with TRBD2. This CDR3 comprises 15 residues. The J segment lost 0 bases and the V segment lost 3 bases, leaving 2 bases of the junction unmatched. Germline loops: CDR1 SGHAT, CDR2 FQNNGV. The DNA of the CDR3 is TGTGCCAGCAGCTTTTCTAGCGGCTCCTACAATGAGCAGTTCTTC. It specifies CASSFSSGSYNEQFF.

The chain joins TRBV4-3 to TRBJ2-6; the D gene is possibly TRBD1 (5 bases). The CDR3 extends over 15 amino acids. V lost 5 bases to trimming and J lost 4 bases, with 12 bases between them. The germline V gene has CDR1 LGHNA and CDR2 YSLEER. The CDR3 loop reads CASSSGGAGANVLTF. CDR3 DNA: TGCGCCAGCAGCTCCGGTGGGGCCGGGGCCAACGTCCTGACTTTC.

The V and J genes are TRBV7-2 and TRBJ2-7; D is ambiguous. This CDR3 is 14 amino acids long. Trimming removed 0 bases from V and 6 bases from J, with 12 bases in between. The V gene's germline CDR1 is SGHTA and CDR2 FQGNSA. CDR3 sequence reads: CASSLARDMGEQYV. The DNA of the CDR3 is TGTGCCAGCAGCTTAGCCAGAGACATGGGCGAGCAGTACGTC.

This rearrangement joins TRBV18 to TRBJ1-1; no clear D. The CDR3 has 13 residues. The germline V gene encodes CDR1 KGHSH and CDR2 LQKENI. With 6 bases removed from V and 6 bases from J, the gap between germline ends came to 14 bases. CDR3 sequence: CASSPRHNSEAFF. The CDR3 nucleotides are TGTGCCAGCTCCCCTAGACATAACTCTGAAGCTTTCTTT.